The 10 T cell receptor beta chains reported below all come from one sample, sequenced in a study of cytomegalovirus exposure and HLA in healthy donors. 13 Jbeta primers and 60 Vbeta primers were used for the PCR. TCRdb's table, derived via immunoSEQ multiplex PCR, lists solely in-frame clones and lacks some. The sample shows 200,000 to 250,000 clones, more than 60% of them seen only once. The sample consisted of PBMCs. The receptors derive from a woman aged 60-70 years in good health and CMV-seropositive.

This clone has just one count. The chain couples TRBV5-1 to TRBJ2-5, with TRBD1 matching over 7 bases. This CDR3 contains 16 residues. Trimming removed 1 base from V and 5 bases from J; junction bases left unmatched: 11. In germline, CDR1 is SGHRS, CDR2 YFSETQ. The CDR3 nucleotides are TGCGCCAGCAGCTTGACCCAGGGACAGCCTTACGAGACCCAGTACTTC. Translation: CASSLTQGQPYETQYF.

This clone has just a few counts. The chain is built from TRBV7-6 and TRBJ1-4; no clear D gene. The CDR3 extends over 16 amino acids. Germline V gives CDR1 SGHVS, CDR2 FNYEAQ. V lost 2 bases and J 3 bases, leaving 13 bases between the germline ends. The CDR3 reads CASSLNTRNSNEKLFF. The CDR3 DNA is TGTGCCAGCAGCTTAAATACGAGGAACTCTAATGAAAAACTGTTTTTT.

This clone has just a few counts. The rearrangement uses TRBV12-5 and TRBJ1-1, with D possibly TRBD1 on 5 matching bases. Germline CDR1 is LGHNT and CDR2 is FRNRAP. V lost 2 bases to trimming and J lost 4 bases, with 8 bases between them. The CDR3 is 13 residues long. The CDR3, as DNA: TGTGCTAGTGGTTTGCAGGGAGGCACTGAAGCTTTCTTT. As protein: CASGLQGGTEAFF.

The table lists this clone with a few counts. The V call is TRBV30, the J call TRBJ1-3, with D hard to call. V lost 7 bases and J 0 bases, leaving 13 bases between the germline ends. In germline, CDR1 is GTSNPN, CDR2 SVGIG (reference sequence). This CDR3 comprises 14 residues. CDR3 residues: CASNRESSGNTIYF. The CDR3 DNA reads TGTGCCTCGAATCGTGAGAGCTCTGGAAACACCATATATTTT. The whole variable domain, remainder taken from reference TRBV30 and TRBJ1-3, is SQTIHQWPATLVQPVGSPLSLECTVEGTSNPNLYWYRQAAGRGLQLLFYSVGIGQISSEVPQNLSASRPQDRQFILSSKKLLLSDSGFYLCASNRESSGNTIYFGEGSWLTVV.

J is TRBJ1-5 and V is TRBV7-2, with TRBD1 as a possible D gene (5 bases). This CDR3 has 13 amino acids. CDR1 is SGHTA and CDR2 is FQGNSA in the germline V gene. With 3 bases removed from V and 6 bases from J, the gap between germline ends came to 9 bases. Here the CDR3 DNA reads TGTGCCAGCAGCTTCAGGGTAACTCAGCCCCAGCATTTT. The encoded protein is CASSFRVTQPQHF. The full variable domain, completed using reference TRBV7-2 and TRBJ1-5, is GAGVSQSPSNKVTEKGKDVELRCDPISGHTALYWYRQSLGQGLEFLIYFQGNSAPDKSGLPSDRFSAERTGGSVSTLTIQRTQQEDSAVYLCASSFRVTQPQHFGDGTRLSIL.

In this sample, this clone turned up once. The V gene is TRBV2, the J gene TRBJ2-7; 10 positions agree with TRBD1. V lost 6 bases, J lost 2 bases, and 4 bases stayed unmatched. The CDR3 has 14 residues. Germline loops: CDR1 SNHLY, CDR2 FYNNEI. CDR3 loop: CASSGQGGTYEQYF. The DNA of the CDR3 is TGTGCCAGCAGCGGACAGGGGGGCACCTACGAGCAGTACTTC.

The rearrangement joins TRBV5-1 to TRBJ1-2; the D gene is possibly TRBD1 (5 bases). This CDR3 comprises 14 residues. Germline V gene data show CDR1 as SGHRS and CDR2 as YFSETQ. V lost 0 bases, J lost 7 bases, and 13 bases lay in between. CDR3 nucleotide sequence: TGCGCCAGCAGCTTGGTGCCAGGGAAGCCTGGCTACACCTTC. It yields the protein CASSLVPGKPGYTF.

The chain couples TRBV11-2 to TRBJ1-2; 7 nucleotides agree with TRBD1. Germline CDR1 reads SGHAT; CDR2 reads FQNNGV. J gave up 7 bases and V 4 bases, and 9 bases lay outside the gene matches. The CDR3 is 14 residues long. The CDR3 reads CASSSRQGDLGYTF. CDR3 DNA sequence: TGTGCCAGCAGCTCCAGACAGGGAGATCTTGGCTACACCTTC.

The J gene is TRBJ2-7, the V gene TRBV6-5; a weak D match, TRBD2 (6 bases). The CDR3 covers 14 residues. Germline CDR1 is MNHEY and CDR2 is SVGAGI. V was trimmed by 4 bases and J by 6 bases, leaving 16 bases between them. The CDR3: CASSSPGVSGEQYF. The CDR3, as DNA: TGTGCCAGCAGTTCGCCGGGAGTCTCCGGCGAGCAGTACTTC.

V gene TRBV7-9 combines with J gene TRBJ1-1; possible D gene TRBD1, 6 bases. V was shortened by 8 bases and J by 1 base, with 11 bases between the two germline ends. The CDR3 spans 13 residues. Germline loops: CDR1 SEHNR, CDR2 FQNEAQ (reference sequence). DNA for the CDR3: TGTGCCAGCCACGGGGGGGCGAACACTGAAGCTTTCTTT. Amino acids: CASHGGANTEAFF. Variable domain in full (rest from reference TRBV7-9 and TRBJ1-1): DTGVSQNPRHKITKRGQNVTFRCDPISEHNRLYWYRQTLGQGPEFLTYFQNEAQLEKSRLLSDRFSAERPKGSFSTLEIQRTEQGDSAMYLCASHGGANTEAFFGQGTRLTVV.